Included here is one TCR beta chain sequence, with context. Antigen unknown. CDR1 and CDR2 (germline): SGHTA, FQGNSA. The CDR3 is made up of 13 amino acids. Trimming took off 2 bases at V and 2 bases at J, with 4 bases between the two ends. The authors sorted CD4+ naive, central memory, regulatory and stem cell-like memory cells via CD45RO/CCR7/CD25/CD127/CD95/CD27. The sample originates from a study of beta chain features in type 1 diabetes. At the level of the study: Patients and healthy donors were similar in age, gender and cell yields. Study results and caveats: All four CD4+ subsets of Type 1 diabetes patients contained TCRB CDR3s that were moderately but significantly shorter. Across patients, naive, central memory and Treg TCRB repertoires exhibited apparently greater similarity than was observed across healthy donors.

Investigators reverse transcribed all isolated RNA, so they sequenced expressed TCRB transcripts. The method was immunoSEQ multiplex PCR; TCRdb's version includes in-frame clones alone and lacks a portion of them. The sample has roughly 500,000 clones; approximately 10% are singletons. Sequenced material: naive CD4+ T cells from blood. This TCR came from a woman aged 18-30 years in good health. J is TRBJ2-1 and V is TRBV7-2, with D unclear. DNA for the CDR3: TGTGCCAGCAGCTTATCAACCTACAATGAGCAGTTCTTC. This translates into CASSLSTYNEQFF.